The clone carrying this TCR beta chain was seen only once. The sample originates from a study of blood T cell repertoires in COVID-19. TCRdb keeps only in-frame clones here, not all; method: immunoSEQ multiplex PCR. The table shows under 250,000 clones, with 83% occurring only once. The origin of this receptor is a man aged 35 to 55 with active or convalescent COVID-19. Sequenced sample: peripheral blood.

The CDR3 loop is CASRLTRGGVSHQPQHF. Written as DNA, the CDR3 is TGTGCCAGCAGACTTACCAGGGGAGGGGTATCCCATCAGCCCCAGCATTTT. The V gene is TRBV28, the J gene TRBJ1-5, with D perhaps matching TRBD1 (6 bases). Germline CDR1 reads MDHEN; CDR2 reads SYDVKM. The CDR3 is made up of 17 amino acids. The ends were cut back, 6 bases at V and 5 bases at J, with 23 bases in the middle.